Sequencing of this TCR beta chain was carried out in a study of CD4+ T cells in melanoma. General study results and limits: CD8+ T cell, macrophage and B cell function reportedly correlated with neoantigen-specific CD4+ T cells. Reportedly, melanoma neoantigen-specific CD4+ T cells showed varied differentiation states.

Clones were read by immunoSEQ multiplex PCR, and TCRdb kept only the in-frame ones, dropping some. The sample carries roughly 140,000 clones, about nine tenths recorded once. Between the trimmed V and J ends, which lost 6 bases and 4 bases, there was a span of 12 bases. Germline values: CDR1 MNHNS, CDR2 SASEGT. This CDR3 is built from 13 residues. In regard to this clone: The antigen is not known.

The chain carries TRBV6-1 and TRBJ1-2; TRBD1 is a possible D gene (6 bases). This TCR derives from a human donor with melanoma. CDR3 coding DNA: TGTGCCAGCAGCGGGACACCCGGCTATGGCTACACCTTC. Its translation is CASSGTPGYGYTF.